What follows describes a single TCR beta chain. Its antigen remains unknown. The source of the sample is a study of B cell selection in AIRE deficiency. TCRdb's table, derived via immunoSEQ multiplex PCR, lists solely in-frame clones and lacks some. The sample lists approximately 21,000 clones, about 94% occurring once. Sorted regulatory T cells were CD4-positive, CD25-high and CD127-low or negative. The study, taken as a whole, reports: In TCRBV usage, CDR3 length and diversity, patient Tconv and Treg cells matched healthy donors. Of 3657 shared Treg TCRbeta sequences, 25% to 35% were healthy-donor-only and around 8.6% patient-only.

There are 14 residues in the CDR3. V lost 1 base and J 10 bases, leaving 19 bases between the germline ends. Germline loops: CDR1 GTSNPN, CDR2 SVGIG (reference sequence). The source is a human donor with AIRE deficiency. The sequenced material came from Tregs sorted from PBMCs. The chain combines TRBV30 with TRBJ1-1; D may be TRBD1 (6 bases). The CDR3 here is CAWSATTGAAGAFF. CDR3 DNA: TGTGCCTGGAGTGCAACGACAGGAGCTGCTGGAGCTTTCTTT. Combining the CDR3 with reference TRBV30 and TRBJ1-1 gives the whole variable domain SQTIHQWPATLVQPVGSPLSLECTVEGTSNPNLYWYRQAAGRGLQLLFYSVGIGQISSEVPQNLSASRPQDRQFILSSKKLLLSDSGFYLCAWSATTGAAGAFFGQGTRLTVV.